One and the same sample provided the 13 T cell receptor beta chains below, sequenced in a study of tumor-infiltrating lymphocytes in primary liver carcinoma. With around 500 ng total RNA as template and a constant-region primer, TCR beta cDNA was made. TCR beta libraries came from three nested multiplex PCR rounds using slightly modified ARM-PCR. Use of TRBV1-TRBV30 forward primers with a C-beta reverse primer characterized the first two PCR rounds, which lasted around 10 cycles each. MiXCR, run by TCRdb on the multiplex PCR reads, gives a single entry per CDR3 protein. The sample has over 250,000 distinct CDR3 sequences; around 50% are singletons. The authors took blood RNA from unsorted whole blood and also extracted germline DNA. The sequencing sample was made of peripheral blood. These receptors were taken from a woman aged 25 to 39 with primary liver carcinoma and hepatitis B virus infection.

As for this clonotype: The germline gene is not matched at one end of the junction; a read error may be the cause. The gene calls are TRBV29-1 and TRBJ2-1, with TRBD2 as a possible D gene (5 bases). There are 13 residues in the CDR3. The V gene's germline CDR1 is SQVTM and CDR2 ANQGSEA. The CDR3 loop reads CSVGGSSYNERFF. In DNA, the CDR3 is TGCAGCGTTGGTGGGAGCTCCTACAATGAGCGGTTCTTC.

Here the CDR3 reads CASSKSNGEGTIPDTQYF. The CDR3 coding sequence is TGTGCCAGCAGCAAATCGAATGGGGAGGGGACTATACCAGATACGCAGTATTTT. The chain couples TRBV21-1 to TRBJ2-3; TRBD2, the table's D call, was not compared with the DNA. TRBV21-1 is described as a pseudogene. The CDR3 is made up of 18 amino acids.

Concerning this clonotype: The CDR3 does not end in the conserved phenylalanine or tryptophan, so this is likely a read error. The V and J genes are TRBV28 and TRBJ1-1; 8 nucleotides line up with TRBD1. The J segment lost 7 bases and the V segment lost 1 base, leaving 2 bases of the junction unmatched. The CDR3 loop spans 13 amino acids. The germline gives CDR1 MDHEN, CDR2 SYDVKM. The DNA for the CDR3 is TGTGCCAGCAGTTTATCGACAGGGGTTGAAGCTTTCCTT. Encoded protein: CASSLSTGVEAFL.

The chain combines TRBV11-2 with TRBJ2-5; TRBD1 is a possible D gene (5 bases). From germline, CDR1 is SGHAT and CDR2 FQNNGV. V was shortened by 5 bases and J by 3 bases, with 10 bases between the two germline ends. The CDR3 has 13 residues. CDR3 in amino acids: CASSQSTEETQYF. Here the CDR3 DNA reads TGTGCCAGCAGCCAGTCGACAGAAGAGACCCAGTACTTC.

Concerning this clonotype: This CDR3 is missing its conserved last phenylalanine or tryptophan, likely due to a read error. DNA of the CDR3: TGTGCTAGCAGCTCACCCTCGGGACTAGCAGGCTATGAGCAGTTCTTA. Its translation is CASSSPSGLAGYEQFL. The J gene is TRBJ2-1, the V gene TRBV11-2; 9 nucleotides line up with TRBD2. The CDR3 contains 16 residues. CDR1 is SGHAT, CDR2 FQNNGV, per germline.

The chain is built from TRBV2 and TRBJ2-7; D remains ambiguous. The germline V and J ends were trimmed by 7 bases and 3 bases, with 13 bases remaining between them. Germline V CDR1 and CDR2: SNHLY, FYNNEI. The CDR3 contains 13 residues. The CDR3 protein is CASISARNYEQYF. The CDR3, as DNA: TGTGCCAGCATCTCGGCCCGTAACTACGAGCAGTACTTC.

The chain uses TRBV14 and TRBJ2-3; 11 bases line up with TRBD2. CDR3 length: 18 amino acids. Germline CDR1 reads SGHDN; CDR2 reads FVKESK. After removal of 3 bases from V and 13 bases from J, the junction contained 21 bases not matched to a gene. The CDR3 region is CASSQTTSGSGGPLGEYF. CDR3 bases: TGTGCCAGCAGCCAGACCACTAGCGGGAGCGGAGGGCCACTAGGGGAGTATTTT. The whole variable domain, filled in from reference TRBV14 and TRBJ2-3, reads EAGVTQFPSHSVIEKGQTVTLRCDPISGHDNLYWYRRVMGKEIKFLLHFVKESKQDESGMPNNRFLAERTGGTYSTLKVQPAELEDSGVYFCASSQTTSGSGGPLGEYFGPGTRLTVL.

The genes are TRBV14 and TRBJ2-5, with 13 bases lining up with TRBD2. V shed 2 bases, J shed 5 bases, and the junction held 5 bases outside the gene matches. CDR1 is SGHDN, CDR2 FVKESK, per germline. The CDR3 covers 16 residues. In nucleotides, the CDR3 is TGTGCCAGCAGCCAACCCGGACTAGCGGGAGCGGAGACCCAGTACTTC. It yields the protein CASSQPGLAGAETQYF.

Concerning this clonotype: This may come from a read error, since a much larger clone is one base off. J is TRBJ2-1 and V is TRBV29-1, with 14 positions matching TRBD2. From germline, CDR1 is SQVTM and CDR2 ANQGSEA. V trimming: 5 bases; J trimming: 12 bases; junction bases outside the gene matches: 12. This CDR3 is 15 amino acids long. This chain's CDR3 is CSVTLGTSGSGGQFF. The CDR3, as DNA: TGCAGCGTTACACTGGGGACTAGCGGGAGTGGGGGGCAGTTCTTC.

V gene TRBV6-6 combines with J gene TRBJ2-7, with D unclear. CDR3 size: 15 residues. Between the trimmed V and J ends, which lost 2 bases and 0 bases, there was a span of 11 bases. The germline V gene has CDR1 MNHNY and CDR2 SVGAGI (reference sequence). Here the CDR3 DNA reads TGTGCCAGCAGTTACGCGGCGGCGAGCTCCTACGAGCAGTACTTC. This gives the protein CASSYAAASSYEQYF.

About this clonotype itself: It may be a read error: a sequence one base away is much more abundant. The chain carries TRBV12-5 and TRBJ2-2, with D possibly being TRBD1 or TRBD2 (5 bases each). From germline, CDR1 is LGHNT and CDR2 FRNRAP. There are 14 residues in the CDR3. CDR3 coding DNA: TGTGCTAGTGGTTTGGTACAGGCAGCCGGGGAGCAGTTTTTT. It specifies CASGLVQAAGEQFF.

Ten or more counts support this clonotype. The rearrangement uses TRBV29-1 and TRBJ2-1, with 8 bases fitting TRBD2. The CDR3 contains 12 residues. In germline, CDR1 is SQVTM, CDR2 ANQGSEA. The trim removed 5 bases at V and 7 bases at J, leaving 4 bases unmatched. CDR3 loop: CSVRSGGNEQFF. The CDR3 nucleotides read TGCAGCGTTAGGTCGGGAGGGAATGAGCAGTTCTTC.

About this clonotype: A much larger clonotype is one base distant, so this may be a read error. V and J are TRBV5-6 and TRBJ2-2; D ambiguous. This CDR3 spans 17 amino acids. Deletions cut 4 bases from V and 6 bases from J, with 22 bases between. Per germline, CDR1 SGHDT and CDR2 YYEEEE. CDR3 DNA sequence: TGTGCCAGCAGCCGACTCAAGAACTTGGTCAACGCCGGGGAGCTGTTTTTT. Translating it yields CASSRLKNLVNAGELFF.